This T cell receptor (beta chain) stems from a study of metastatic and nonmetastatic thyroid tumors (dated by TCRdb to about 2020). Study-level background: Repertoires were compared across peripheral blood and tumor or nodule tissue samples from malignant and benign thyroid patients. Points the paper makes about the study in general: In both blood and tumor samples, TCR beta diversity was reported to be significantly higher in malignant tumors than in benign nodules.

The method was PCR. The reads were generated on an Illumina HiSeq 4000. High-throughput sequencing was used to profile the TCR beta-chain CDR3 region of every patient. In the paper's pipeline: The researchers built a classifier to tell apart papillary thyroid cancer patients with distant metastasis, based on CDR3 differences among clinicopathological groups. Repertoire diversity was assessed with the Shannon index, and tumor-blood repertoire similarity with the Morisita-Horn index. TCRdb reran the public reads through fastp at Q25 and MiXCR, keeping productive beta chains. In this record, the V and J calls reflect TCRdb's handling and not the investigators' own analysis. The sample table shows 25,000 to 30,000 clones, and around a quarter are seen once. The leading ten clones occupy around 6% of the sample. This clone is medium-sized (0.01 to 0.1%) in its sample. Its target antigen remains unknown. Base qualities are not recorded, but no much larger clone differs from it by a single base.

None of the patients had been given any treatment before thyroid surgery. Using T-cell receptor beta sequencing, the researchers looked back retrospectively at clinical samples from patients, gathered between the early 2010s and the late 2010s. Input material: blood. This clonotype originated in a female donor with papillary thyroid cancer or a benign thyroid nodule (not recorded which). Some clones in this sample may be carry-over from other donors' samples.

The encoded CDR3 is CASKGEGGSGNTIYF. The bases are TGCGCCAGCAAAGGAGAGGGAGGCTCTGGAAACACCATATATTTT. The rearrangement combines TRBV5-1 with TRBJ1-3, with no reliable assignment of the D segment. Including cysteine and phenylalanine, the CDR3 has 15 amino acids. Of all the DNA, just the CDR3 is kept, 45 bases in frame from base 1. V and J are truncated by 6 bases and 0 bases respectively, leaving an intervening sequence of 13 bases. The CDR1 and CDR2 encoded by the germline V gene are SGHRS and YFSETQ.